This TCR beta chain derives from a study of Tregs in tolerant kidney transplant recipients. Points from the study as a whole: Tregs expanded with activated donor B cells seemed most donor-specific. Validation in larger populations is needed because few patients were studied.

About this clone: Antigen: not known.

The protocol was immunoSEQ multiplex PCR, while the TCRdb copy is restricted to in-frame clones and leaves out a portion. The repertoire has about 77,000 clones, approximately 98% of them found once; the top ten carry roughly 0.6%. The CDR3 consists of 15 residues. The ends were cut back, 1 base at V and 0 bases at J, with 7 bases in the middle. The germline gives CDR1 LGHNA, CDR2 YNFKEQ. Thawed PBMCs were FACS-sorted into unstimulated CD4+CD25+CD127- regulatory T cells, CD4+CD25- non-regulatory cells, CD4 and CD8 cells. The TCR originated in a human donor who received a combined kidney and bone marrow transplant. The chain joins TRBV4-2 to TRBJ1-5, with D tentatively TRBD1 (5 bases). Sequenced material: CD4+ T cells from blood, taken before the transplant. The CDR3 bases are TGTGCCAGCAGCCAAGGGGGGGATAGCAATCAGCCCCAGCATTTT. As protein: CASSQGGDSNQPQHF.